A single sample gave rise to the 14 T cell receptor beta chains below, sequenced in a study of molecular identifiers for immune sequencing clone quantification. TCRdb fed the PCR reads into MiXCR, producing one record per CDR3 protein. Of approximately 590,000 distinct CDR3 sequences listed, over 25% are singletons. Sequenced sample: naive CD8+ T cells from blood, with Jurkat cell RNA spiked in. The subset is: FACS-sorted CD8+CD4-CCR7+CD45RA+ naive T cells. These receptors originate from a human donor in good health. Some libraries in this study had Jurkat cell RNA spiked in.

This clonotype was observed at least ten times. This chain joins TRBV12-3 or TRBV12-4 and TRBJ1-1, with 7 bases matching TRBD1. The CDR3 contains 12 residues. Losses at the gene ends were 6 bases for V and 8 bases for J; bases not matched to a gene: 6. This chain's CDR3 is CASSGTGAEAFF. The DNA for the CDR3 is TGTGCCAGCAGCGGTACAGGGGCCGAAGCTTTCTTT.

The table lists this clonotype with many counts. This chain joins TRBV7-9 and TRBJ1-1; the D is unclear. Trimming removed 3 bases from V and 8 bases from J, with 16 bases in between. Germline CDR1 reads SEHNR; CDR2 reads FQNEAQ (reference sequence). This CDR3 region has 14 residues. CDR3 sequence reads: CASSLVLGGMEAFF. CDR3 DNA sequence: TGTGCCAGCAGCTTGGTTCTGGGAGGTATGGAAGCTTTCTTT.

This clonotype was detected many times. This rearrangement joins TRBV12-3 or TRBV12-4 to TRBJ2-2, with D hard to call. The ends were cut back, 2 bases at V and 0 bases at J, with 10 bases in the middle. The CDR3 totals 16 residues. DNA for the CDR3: TGTGCCAGCAGTTTACAAGCGTTTGCGAACACCGGGGAGCTGTTTTTT. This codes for CASSLQAFANTGELFF.

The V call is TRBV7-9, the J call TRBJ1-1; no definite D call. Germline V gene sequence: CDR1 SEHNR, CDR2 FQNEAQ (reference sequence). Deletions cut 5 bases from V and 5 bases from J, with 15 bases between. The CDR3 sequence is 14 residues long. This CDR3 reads CASSETPAGTEAFF. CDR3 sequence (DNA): TGTGCCAGCAGCGAAACCCCTGCGGGGACTGAAGCTTTCTTT.

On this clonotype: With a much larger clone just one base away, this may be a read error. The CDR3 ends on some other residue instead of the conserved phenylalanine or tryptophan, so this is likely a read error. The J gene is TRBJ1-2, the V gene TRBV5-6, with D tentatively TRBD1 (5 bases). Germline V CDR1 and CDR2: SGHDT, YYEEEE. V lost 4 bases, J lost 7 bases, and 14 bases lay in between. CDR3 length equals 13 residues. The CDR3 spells CASSLEPGGGYTL. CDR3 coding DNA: TGTGCCAGCAGCCTCGAACCCGGGGGTGGCTACACCCTC.

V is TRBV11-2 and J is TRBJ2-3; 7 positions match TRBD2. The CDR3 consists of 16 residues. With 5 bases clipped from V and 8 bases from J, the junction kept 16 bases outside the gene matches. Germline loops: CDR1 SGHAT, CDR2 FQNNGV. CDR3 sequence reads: CASSTLSGASPATQYF. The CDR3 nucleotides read TGTGCCAGCAGCACCCTAAGCGGGGCTAGCCCAGCTACGCAGTATTTT.

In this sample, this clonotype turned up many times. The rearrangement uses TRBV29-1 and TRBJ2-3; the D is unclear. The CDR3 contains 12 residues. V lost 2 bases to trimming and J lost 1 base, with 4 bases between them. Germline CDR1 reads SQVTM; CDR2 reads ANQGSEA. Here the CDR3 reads CSVEMGTDTQYF. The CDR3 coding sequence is TGCAGCGTTGAAATGGGCACAGATACGCAGTATTTT.

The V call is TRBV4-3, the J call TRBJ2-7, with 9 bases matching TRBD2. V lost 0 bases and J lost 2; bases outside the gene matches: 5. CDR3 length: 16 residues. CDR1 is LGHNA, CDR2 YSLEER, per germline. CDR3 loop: CASSQDWASGTYEQYF. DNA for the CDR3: TGCGCCAGCAGCCAAGATTGGGCTAGCGGGACCTACGAGCAGTACTTC.

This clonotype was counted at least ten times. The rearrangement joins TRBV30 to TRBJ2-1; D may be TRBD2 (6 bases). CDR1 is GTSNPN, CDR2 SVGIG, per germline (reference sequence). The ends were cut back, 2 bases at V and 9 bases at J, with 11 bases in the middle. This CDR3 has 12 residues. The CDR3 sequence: CAWSLATSEQFF. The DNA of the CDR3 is TGTGCCTGGAGTCTTGCGACTAGTGAGCAGTTCTTC.

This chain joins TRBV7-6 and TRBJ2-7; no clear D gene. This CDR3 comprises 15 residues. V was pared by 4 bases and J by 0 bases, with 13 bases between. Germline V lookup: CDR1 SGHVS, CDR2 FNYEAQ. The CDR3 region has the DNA TGTGCCAGCAGCTCCCGAGCAGAGCTCTCCTACGAGCAGTACTTC. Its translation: CASSSRAELSYEQYF.

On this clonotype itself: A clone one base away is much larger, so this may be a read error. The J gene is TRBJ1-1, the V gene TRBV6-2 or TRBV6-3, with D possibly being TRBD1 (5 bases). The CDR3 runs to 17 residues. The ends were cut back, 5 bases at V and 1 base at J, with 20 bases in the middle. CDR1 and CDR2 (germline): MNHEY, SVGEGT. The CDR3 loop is CASSPLNSGPPNTEAFF. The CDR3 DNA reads TGTGCCAGCAGTCCACTCAACTCGGGACCTCCGAACACTGAAGCTTTCTTT.

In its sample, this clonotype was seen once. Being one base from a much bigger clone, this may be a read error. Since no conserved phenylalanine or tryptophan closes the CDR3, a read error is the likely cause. The CDR3: CASSLIEDYGYTL. In nucleotides, the CDR3 is TGTGCCAGCAGCTTGATTGAAGACTATGGCTACACCCTC. This sequence joins TRBV5-3 and TRBJ1-2; D gene ambiguous. TRBV5-3 is given ORF status, its function remaining uncertain. The CDR3 has 13 amino acids.

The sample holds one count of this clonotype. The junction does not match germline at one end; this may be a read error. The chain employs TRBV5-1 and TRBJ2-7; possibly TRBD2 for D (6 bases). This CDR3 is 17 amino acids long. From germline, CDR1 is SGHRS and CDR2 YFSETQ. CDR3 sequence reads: CASSSPRGREISYERYF. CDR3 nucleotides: TGCGCCAGCAGCTCGCCGCGGGGCCGCGAGATATCCTACGAGCGGTACTTC.

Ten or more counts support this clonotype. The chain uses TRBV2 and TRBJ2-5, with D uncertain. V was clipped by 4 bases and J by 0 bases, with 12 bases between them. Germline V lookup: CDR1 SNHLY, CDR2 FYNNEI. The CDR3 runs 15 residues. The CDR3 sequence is CASSVIMGNQETQYF. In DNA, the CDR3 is TGTGCCAGCAGTGTTATTATGGGGAACCAAGAGACCCAGTACTTC. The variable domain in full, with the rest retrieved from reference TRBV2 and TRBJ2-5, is EPEVTQTPSHQVTQMGQEVILRCVPISNHLYFYWYRQILGQKVEFLVSFYNNEISEKSEIFDDQFSVERPDGSNFTLKIRSTKLEDSAMYFCASSVIMGNQETQYFGPGTRLLVL.